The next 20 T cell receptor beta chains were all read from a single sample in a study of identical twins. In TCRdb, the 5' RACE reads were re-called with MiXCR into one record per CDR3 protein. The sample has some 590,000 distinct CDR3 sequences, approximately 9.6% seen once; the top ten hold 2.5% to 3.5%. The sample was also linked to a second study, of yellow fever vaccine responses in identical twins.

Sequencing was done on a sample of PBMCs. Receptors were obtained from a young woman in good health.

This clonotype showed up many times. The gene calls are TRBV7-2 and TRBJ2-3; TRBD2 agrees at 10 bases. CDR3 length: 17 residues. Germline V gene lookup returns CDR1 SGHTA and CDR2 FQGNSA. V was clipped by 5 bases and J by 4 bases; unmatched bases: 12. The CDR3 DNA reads TGTGCCAGCAGCCAACCGCGAGCGGGGGGGCCGGCAGATACGCAGTATTTT. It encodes CASSQPRAGGPADTQYF. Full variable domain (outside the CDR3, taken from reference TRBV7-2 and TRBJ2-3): GAGVSQSPSNKVTEKGKDVELRCDPISGHTALYWYRQSLGQGLEFLIYFQGNSAPDKSGLPSDRFSAERTGGSVSTLTIQRTQQEDSAVYLCASSQPRAGGPADTQYFGPGTRLTVL.

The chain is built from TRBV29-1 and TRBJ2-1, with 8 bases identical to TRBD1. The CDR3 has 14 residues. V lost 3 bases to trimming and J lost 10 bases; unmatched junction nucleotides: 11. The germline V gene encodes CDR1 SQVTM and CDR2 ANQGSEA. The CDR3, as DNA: TGCAGCGTTGAGTTTATTACCGGGACAGGCGAGCAGTTCTTC. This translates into CSVEFITGTGEQFF.

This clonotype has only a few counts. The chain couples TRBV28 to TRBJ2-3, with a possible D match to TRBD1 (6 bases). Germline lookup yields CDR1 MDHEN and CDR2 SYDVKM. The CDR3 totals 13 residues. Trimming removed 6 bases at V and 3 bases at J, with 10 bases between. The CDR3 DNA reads TGTGCCAGCAGCTACGGACAGACAGATACGCAGTATTTT. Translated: CASSYGQTDTQYF. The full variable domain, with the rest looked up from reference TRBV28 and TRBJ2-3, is DVKVTQSSRYLVKRTGEKVFLECVQDMDHENMFWYRQDPGLGLRLIYFSYDVKMKEKGDIPEGYSVSREKKERFSLILESASTNQTSMYLCASSYGQTDTQYFGPGTRLTVL.

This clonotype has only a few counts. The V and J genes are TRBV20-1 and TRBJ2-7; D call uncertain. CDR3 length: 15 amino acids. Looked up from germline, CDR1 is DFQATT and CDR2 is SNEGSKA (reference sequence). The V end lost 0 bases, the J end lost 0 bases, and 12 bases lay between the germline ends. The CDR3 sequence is CSARDRTDSSYEQYF. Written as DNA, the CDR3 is TGCAGTGCTAGAGACAGGACCGATAGCTCCTACGAGCAGTACTTC.

CDR3 in amino acids: CASSSGDRDAGELFF. CDR3 sequence (DNA): TGCGCCAGCAGCTCGGGGGATCGAGATGCCGGGGAGCTGTTTTTT. This sequence joins TRBV5-1 and TRBJ2-2; D is perhaps TRBD2 (6 bases). Trimming stripped 3 bases from V and 6 bases from J, with 15 bases between. Germline-derived CDR1 and CDR2 are SGHRS and YFSETQ. This CDR3 has 15 amino acids.

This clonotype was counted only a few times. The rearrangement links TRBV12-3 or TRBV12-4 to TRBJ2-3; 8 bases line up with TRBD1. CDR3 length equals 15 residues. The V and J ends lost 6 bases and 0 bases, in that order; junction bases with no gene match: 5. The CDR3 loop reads CASSTRDRSTDTQYF. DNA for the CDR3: TGTGCCAGCAGCACCCGGGACAGGAGCACAGATACGCAGTATTTT.

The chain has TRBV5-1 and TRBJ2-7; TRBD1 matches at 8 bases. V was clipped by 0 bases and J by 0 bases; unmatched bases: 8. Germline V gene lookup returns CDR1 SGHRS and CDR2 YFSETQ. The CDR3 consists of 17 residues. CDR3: CASSLVPPGQVSYEQYF. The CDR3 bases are TGCGCCAGCAGCTTGGTTCCCCCGGGACAGGTCTCCTACGAGCAGTACTTC.

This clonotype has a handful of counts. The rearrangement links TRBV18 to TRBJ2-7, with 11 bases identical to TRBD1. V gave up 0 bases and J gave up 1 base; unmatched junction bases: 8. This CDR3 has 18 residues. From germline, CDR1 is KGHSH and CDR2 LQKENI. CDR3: CASSPPLSGTGGSYEQYF. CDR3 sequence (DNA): TGTGCCAGCTCACCACCTCTATCCGGGACAGGGGGTTCCTACGAGCAGTACTTC.

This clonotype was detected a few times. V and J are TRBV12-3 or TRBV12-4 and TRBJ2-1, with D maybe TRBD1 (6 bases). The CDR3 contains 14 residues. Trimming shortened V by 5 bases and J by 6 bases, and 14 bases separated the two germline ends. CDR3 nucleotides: TGTGCCAGCAGTCCCCAGACAGGAAGCAATGAGCAGTTCTTC. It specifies CASSPQTGSNEQFF.

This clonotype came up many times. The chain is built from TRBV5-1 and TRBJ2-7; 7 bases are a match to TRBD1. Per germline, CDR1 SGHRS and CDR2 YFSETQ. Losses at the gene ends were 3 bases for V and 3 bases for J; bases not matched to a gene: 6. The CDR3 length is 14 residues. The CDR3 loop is CASSWRQGNYEQYF. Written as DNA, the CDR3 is TGCGCCAGCAGCTGGCGACAGGGAAACTACGAGCAGTACTTC.

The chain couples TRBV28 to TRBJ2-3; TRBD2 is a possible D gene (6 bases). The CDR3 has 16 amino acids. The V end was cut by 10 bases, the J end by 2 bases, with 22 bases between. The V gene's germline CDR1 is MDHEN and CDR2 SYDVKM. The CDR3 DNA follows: TGTGCCACGTGGGATGGCGGCCGGGAGTACACAGATACGCAGTATTTT. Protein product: CATWDGGREYTDTQYF.

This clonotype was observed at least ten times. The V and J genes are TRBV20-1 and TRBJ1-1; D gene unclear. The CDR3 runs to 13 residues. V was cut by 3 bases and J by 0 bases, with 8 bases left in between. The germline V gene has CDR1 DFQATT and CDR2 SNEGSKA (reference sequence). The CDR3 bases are TGCAGTGCTAGCTTGACTGTGAACACTGAAGCTTTCTTT. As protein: CSASLTVNTEAFF.

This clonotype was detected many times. In DNA, the CDR3 is TGTGCCAGCAGCACCGACAGGCGGGCCTCCTACAATGAGCAGTTCTTC. Its translation is CASSTDRRASYNEQFF. This chain joins TRBV7-8 and TRBJ2-1, with a possible D match to TRBD1 (6 bases). CDR3 length: 16 residues. Germline CDR1 and CDR2: SGHVS and FQNEAQ. The ends were cut back, 5 bases at V and 0 bases at J, with 14 bases in the middle.

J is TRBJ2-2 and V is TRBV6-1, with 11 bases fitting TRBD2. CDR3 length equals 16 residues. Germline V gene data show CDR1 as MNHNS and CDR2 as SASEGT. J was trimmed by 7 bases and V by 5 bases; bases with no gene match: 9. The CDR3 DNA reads TGTGCCAGCAGTCTATTAGCGGGAGGGCCAGGCGGGGAGCTGTTTTTT. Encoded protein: CASSLLAGGPGGELFF.

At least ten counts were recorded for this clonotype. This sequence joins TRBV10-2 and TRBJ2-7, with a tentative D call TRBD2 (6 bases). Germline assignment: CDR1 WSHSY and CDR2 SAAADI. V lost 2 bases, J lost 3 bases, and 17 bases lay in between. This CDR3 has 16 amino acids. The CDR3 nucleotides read TGCGCCAGCAGTGAGATTTTCGGGGGTAATTTCTACGAGCAGTACTTC. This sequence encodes CASSEIFGGNFYEQYF.

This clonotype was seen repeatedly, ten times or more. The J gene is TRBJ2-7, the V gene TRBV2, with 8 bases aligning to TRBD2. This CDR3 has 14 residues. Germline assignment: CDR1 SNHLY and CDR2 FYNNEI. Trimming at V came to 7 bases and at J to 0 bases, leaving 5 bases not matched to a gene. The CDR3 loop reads CASILAGPSYEQYF. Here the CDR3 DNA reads TGTGCCAGCATCCTAGCGGGTCCCTCCTACGAGCAGTACTTC.

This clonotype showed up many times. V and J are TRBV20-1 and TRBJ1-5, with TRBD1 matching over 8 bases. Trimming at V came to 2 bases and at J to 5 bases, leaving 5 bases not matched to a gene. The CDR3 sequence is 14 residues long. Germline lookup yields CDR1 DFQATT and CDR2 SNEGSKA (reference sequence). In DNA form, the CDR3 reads TGCAGTGCTAGAATCGACAGGGGACATCAGCCCCAGCATTTT. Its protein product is CSARIDRGHQPQHF.

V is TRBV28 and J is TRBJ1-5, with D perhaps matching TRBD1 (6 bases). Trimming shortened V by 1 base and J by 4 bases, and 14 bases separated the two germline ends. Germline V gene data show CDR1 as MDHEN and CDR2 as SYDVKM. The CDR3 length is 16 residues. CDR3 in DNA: TGTGCCAGCAGTTTATTAGTCAGGGGATGGAATCAGCCCCAGCATTTT. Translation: CASSLLVRGWNQPQHF.

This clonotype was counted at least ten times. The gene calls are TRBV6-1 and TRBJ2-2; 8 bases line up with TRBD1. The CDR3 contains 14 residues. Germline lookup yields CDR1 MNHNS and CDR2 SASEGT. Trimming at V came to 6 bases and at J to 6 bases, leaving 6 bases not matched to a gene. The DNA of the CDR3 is TGTGCCAGCAGAAAGGGACAGGAGGCCGGGGAGCTGTTTTTT. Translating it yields CASRKGQEAGELFF.

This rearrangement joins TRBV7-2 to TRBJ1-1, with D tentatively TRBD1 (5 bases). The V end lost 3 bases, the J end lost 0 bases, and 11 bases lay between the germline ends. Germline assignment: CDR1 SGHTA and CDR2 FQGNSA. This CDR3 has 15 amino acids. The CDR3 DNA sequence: TGTGCCAGCAGCTTTTATCAGGGAGTGAACACTGAAGCTTTCTTT. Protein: CASSFYQGVNTEAFF.